Presented here are 8 T cell receptor beta chains from one specimen sequenced in a study of T-cell reconstitution after alpha-beta-depleted transplantation in children. A library of TCRbeta sequences, prepared with unique molecular identifiers, was generated. TCRdb itself ran the PCR reads through MiXCR, one entry per CDR3 protein. The table shows around 680,000 distinct CDR3 sequences, with 15% to 20% occurring only once. Sequenced material: PBMCs from the stem cell graft donor, taken from the stem cell graft. The source of these receptors is a human donor who donated a stem cell graft to a child with acute myeloid leukemia.

The sample holds many counts of this clonotype. The gene calls are TRBV20-1 and TRBJ2-7; D ambiguous. V was clipped by 1 base and J by 7 bases, with 14 bases between them. This CDR3 region has 13 residues. Per germline, CDR1 DFQATT and CDR2 SNEGSKA (reference sequence). CDR3 loop: CSARVPAKEEQYV. The CDR3 DNA follows: TGCAGTGCTAGAGTGCCGGCGAAGGAGGAGCAGTACGTC.

With regard to this clonotype: This may be a read error: a much more frequent sequence differs by one nucleotide. This chain uses TRBV28 with TRBJ1-2, with D tentatively TRBD1 (5 bases). Germline CDR1 reads MDHEN; CDR2 reads SYDVKM. This CDR3 has 12 residues. CDR3 DNA sequence: TGTGCCAGCGGTTTGGACATGGATGGCTACACCTTC. It specifies CASGLDMDGYTF.

V usage is TRBV30 and J usage is TRBJ1-1; D possibly corresponds to TRBD1 (5 bases). V lost 6 bases to trimming and J lost 4 bases, with 21 bases between them. CDR1 is GTSNPN and CDR2 is SVGIG in the germline V gene (reference sequence). There are 15 residues in the CDR3. CDR3 protein: CACRTSGRKSTEAFF. Written as DNA, the CDR3 is TGTGCCTGCCGAACCTCAGGGCGGAAGAGCACTGAAGCTTTCTTT. Together with reference TRBV30 and TRBJ1-1, the CDR3 gives the full variable domain: SQTIHQWPATLVQPVGSPLSLECTVEGTSNPNLYWYRQAAGRGLQLLFYSVGIGQISSEVPQNLSASRPQDRQFILSSKKLLLSDSGFYLCACRTSGRKSTEAFFGQGTRLTVV.

Many counts were recorded for this clonotype. The chain is built from TRBV18 and TRBJ1-1; D might be TRBD1 (5 bases). Germline V CDR1 and CDR2: KGHSH, LQKENI. The CDR3 sequence is 17 residues long. Trimming cost V 3 bases and J 1 base, with 18 bases left between them. CDR3 nucleotides: TGTGCCAGCTCACCCCTTGCCGCCAGGGATGGGAACACTGAAGCTTTCTTT. Translating gives CASSPLAARDGNTEAFF.

As DNA, the CDR3 is TGTGCCAGCAGCCCAACTACCGGGACAGGGGGCCCACTTGATGGCTACACCTTC. Protein sequence: CASSPTTGTGGPLDGYTF. The rearrangement links TRBV11-2 to TRBJ1-2; 12 bases are a match to TRBD1. The CDR3 is made up of 18 amino acids. The J segment lost 6 bases and the V segment lost 5 bases, leaving 16 bases of the junction unmatched. Germline V CDR1 and CDR2: SGHAT, FQNNGV.

The J gene is TRBJ1-2, the V gene TRBV15, with D perhaps matching TRBD1 (5 bases). Trimming cost V 8 bases and J 4 bases, with 11 bases left between them. The CDR3 runs to 12 residues. Germline V lookup: CDR1 LNHNV, CDR2 YYDKDF (reference sequence). CDR3 protein: CATFGGTYGYTF. The CDR3 DNA reads TGTGCCACCTTTGGGGGAACCTATGGCTACACCTTC.

This clonotype came up many times. The V gene is TRBV12-3 or TRBV12-4, the J gene TRBJ2-3, with 12 positions matching TRBD2. V gave up 6 bases and J gave up 8 bases; unmatched junction bases: 9. This CDR3 region has 15 residues. The CDR3 is CASSLRLAGAGTQYF. The CDR3 DNA sequence: TGTGCCAGCAGCCTCAGACTAGCGGGGGCAGGTACGCAGTATTTT.

J is TRBJ2-2 and V is TRBV5-1; D is uncertain. V lost 1 base, J lost 5 bases, and 15 bases lay in between. The CDR3 sequence is 16 residues long. CDR1 and CDR2 from the germline V gene are SGHRS and YFSETQ. The CDR3 sequence: CASSLFGSGGTGELFF. The CDR3 DNA reads TGCGCCAGCAGCTTGTTTGGGTCAGGTGGGACCGGGGAGCTGTTTTTT.